Here is one TCR beta chain with its context. V dropped 2 bases and J dropped 0; count of bases not matched to a gene: 7. Germline V CDR1 and CDR2: SEHNR, FQNEAQ (reference sequence). This CDR3 has 17 residues. The data stem from a study of T cell changes during pregnancy in multiple sclerosis. Using immunoSEQ multiplex PCR, the repertoire was profiled, and TCRdb retains in-frame clones only, with some absent. This sample yields around 130,000 clones, of which about 96% are seen a single time; less than 0.55% belongs to the top ten. The V gene is TRBV7-9, the J gene TRBJ2-5, with TRBD2 identical over 9 bases. The sequence was obtained from a female donor with multiple sclerosis, enrolled in a pregnancy study. The source was peripheral blood, collected after pregnancy. CDR3 DNA: TGTGCCAGCAGCTTAACACTAGCGGGCGGGTACCAAGAGACCCAGTACTTC. This codes for CASSLTLAGGYQETQYF.